This is a list of T cell receptor beta chains from one sample in a study of vaccination and CD4 T cells after COVID-19. Their specific antigens are unknown. TCRdb re-called the PCR reads with MiXCR, one entry per CDR3 protein. The sample shows about 2,700 distinct CDR3 sequences, roughly two fifths of them seen only once. Input material: CD4+ T cells from blood, cultured in vitro. The receptor set was obtained from a human donor in good health. CDR3s include the opening cysteine and the closing phenylalanine or tryptophan. A D gene is named only where the DNA matches it firmly. Not all rows give a size; the values are once, few, many and, for expanded clones, a class.

CDR3	DNA	J	size	V	D
CASSAGTTIQETQYF	TGTGCCAGCAGCGCCGGGACTACTATCCAAGAGACCCAGTACTTC	TRBJ2-5	.	TRBV7-2	TRBD2
CASSSVNFNQPQHF	TGTGCCAGCAGTTCCGTTAACTTCAATCAGCCCCAGCATTTT	TRBJ1-5	.	TRBV6-2/TRBV6-3	.
CASSLLRESPLHF	TGTGCCAGCAGTTTACTGCGGGAATCACCCCTCCACTTT	TRBJ1-6	few	TRBV12-3/TRBV12-4	.
CASSWTGIDQPQHF	TGTGCCAGCAGTTGGACAGGGATCGATCAGCCCCAGCATTTT	TRBJ1-5	.	TRBV12-3/TRBV12-4	TRBD1
CASSSLKGADDTEAFF	TGTGCCAGCAGCTCCCTTAAGGGCGCAGACGACACTGAAGCTTTCTTT	TRBJ1-1	few	TRBV28	.
CASSYPENTEAFF	TGTGCCAGCAGTTATCCGGAGAACACTGAAGCTTTCTTT	TRBJ1-1	.	TRBV6-5	.
CSALGLAGDQTQYF	TGCAGTGCTTTGGGTCTAGCGGGGGATCAGACCCAGTACTTC	TRBJ2-5	few	TRBV20-1	TRBD2
CASSQAPNRDRALSNYGYTF	TGCGCCAGCAGTCAGGCCCCTAACCGGGACAGGGCCCTCTCTAACTATGGCTACACCTTC	TRBJ1-2	few	TRBV23-1	TRBD1
CASSLRGTQETQYF	TGCGCCAGCAGCTTGAGAGGTACCCAAGAGACCCAGTACTTC	TRBJ2-5	.	TRBV5-1	.
CASSYGQETQYF	TGTGCCAGCAGTTACGGCCAAGAGACCCAGTACTTC	TRBJ2-5	few	TRBV6-2/TRBV6-3	.
CASSGQGGFETQYF	TGTGCCAGCAGTGGACAGGGCGGTTTTGAGACCCAGTACTTC	TRBJ2-5	few	TRBV2	TRBD1
CASSAGLAEQETQYF	TGTGCCAGCAGCGCTGGACTAGCGGAACAAGAGACCCAGTACTTC	TRBJ2-5	.	TRBV11-2	TRBD2
CSAVGASSYNSPLHF	TGCAGTGCCGTGGGGGCGAGCTCCTATAATTCACCCCTCCACTTT	TRBJ1-6	.	TRBV20-1	.
CASSSGGWSNQPQHF	TGTGCCAGCAGTTCTGGCGGCTGGTCCAATCAGCCCCAGCATTTT	TRBJ1-5	.	TRBV28	.
CASSLWQLAGGPGEQFF	TGTGCCAGCAGTTTATGGCAACTAGCGGGAGGACCCGGTGAGCAGTTCTTC	TRBJ2-1	.	TRBV28	TRBD2
CASSSPFRGRSPLHF	TGTGCCAGCAGCTCGCCTTTTAGGGGGAGATCACCCCTCCACTTT	TRBJ1-6	few	TRBV7-2	.
CTAGGAFF	TGCACTGCAGGGGGAGCTTTCTTT	TRBJ1-1	few	TRBV20-1	TRBD1
CASSISSGGLRPYEQYF	TGTGCCAGCAGTATTTCTAGCGGGGGCCTTCGGCCCTACGAGCAGTACTTC	TRBJ2-7	.	TRBV2	TRBD2
CSASSQGSGNTIYF	TGCAGTGCTAGTTCGCAGGGCTCTGGAAACACCATATATTTT	TRBJ1-3	few	TRBV20-1	.
CSANPAQGQGNNNQPQHF	TGCAGTGCTAATCCCGCACAGGGACAGGGGAATAACAATCAGCCCCAGCATTTT	TRBJ1-5	.	TRBV20-1	TRBD1
CATSRRGFTGELFF	TGTGCCACCTCCCGGCGGGGCTTCACCGGGGAGCTGTTTTTT	TRBJ2-2	few	TRBV19	.
CSARAGSNQPQHF	TGCAGTGCTAGAGCAGGTAGCAATCAGCCCCAGCATTTT	TRBJ1-5	.	TRBV20-1	.
CASSHSGGSIYEQYF	TGCGCCAGCAGCCATAGCGGGGGGTCCATCTACGAGCAGTACTTC	TRBJ2-7	.	TRBV7-9	TRBD2
CASSPRQGSSGYTF	TGTGCCAGCAGCCCAAGACAGGGCTCAAGTGGCTACACCTTC	TRBJ1-2	few	TRBV7-2	TRBD1
CASSLGWQGMGLQETQYF	TGTGCCAGCAGCTTAGGGTGGCAGGGGATGGGGCTCCAAGAGACCCAGTACTTC	TRBJ2-5	few	TRBV7-2	.
CASSPSGTGPDEQFF	TGTGCCAGCAGCCCGTCCGGGACAGGGCCCGATGAGCAGTTCTTC	TRBJ2-1	.	TRBV7-8	TRBD1
CASSVVGARDGYTF	TGTGCCAGCAGCGTAGTCGGTGCACGCGATGGCTACACCTTC	TRBJ1-2	.	TRBV9	.
CASSTAAGTLTHEQYF	TGCGCCAGCAGCACCGCGGCGGGGACCTTAACCCACGAGCAGTACTTC	TRBJ2-7	.	TRBV5-1	.
CSATGYYNEQFF	TGCAGCGCAACGGGATACTACAATGAGCAGTTCTTC	TRBJ2-1	.	TRBV29-1	.
CASIGENTGELFF	TGTGCCAGCATAGGGGAAAACACCGGGGAGCTGTTTTTT	TRBJ2-2	.	TRBV2	.
CAIGPSKPGQGPSNQPQHF	TGTGCCATCGGGCCCAGCAAGCCGGGACAGGGCCCTAGCAATCAGCCCCAGCATTTT	TRBJ1-5	.	TRBV10-3	TRBD1
CSARGVRWGEAFF	TGCAGTGCGAGAGGGGTACGTTGGGGAGAAGCTTTCTTT	TRBJ1-1	.	TRBV20-1	.
CAISAGIDTQYF	TGTGCCATCAGCGCAGGGATAGATACGCAGTATTTT	TRBJ2-3	.	TRBV10-3	.
CASSLGTAGGNTIYF	TGTGCCAGCAGCTTAGGGACGGCCGGTGGAAACACCATATATTTT	TRBJ1-3	.	TRBV7-9	.
CASSPTIGSYEQYF	TGTGCCAGCAGCCCGACGATCGGCTCCTACGAGCAGTACTTC	TRBJ2-7	.	TRBV7-2	.
CSVEGTYGYTF	TGCAGCGTTGAAGGGACCTATGGCTACACCTTC	TRBJ1-2	.	TRBV29-1	.
CASGRTDTQYF	TGTGCCAGCGGGCGCACAGATACGCAGTATTTT	TRBJ2-3	.	TRBV2	.
CASSIAPAGAGANVLTF	TGTGCCAGTAGTATCGCCCCCGCAGGGGCTGGGGCCAACGTCCTGACTTTC	TRBJ2-6	.	TRBV19	.
CASSSRGRGNQPQHF	TGTGCCAGCAGTTCGAGGGGTAGGGGCAATCAGCCCCAGCATTTT	TRBJ1-5	few	TRBV6-2/TRBV6-3	.
CSAPRLAFVGGYNEQFF	TGCAGTGCTCCGCGACTAGCGTTCGTGGGGGGGTACAATGAGCAGTTCTTC	TRBJ2-1	few	TRBV20-1	TRBD2
CASQGGEHGELFF	TGTGCCTCCCAGGGGGGGGAACACGGGGAGCTGTTTTTT	TRBJ2-2	few	TRBV2	.
CATNDSPRDRDTLRGDF	TGTGCCACCAATGATTCCCCTAGGGACCGGGACACCTTACGTGGGGACTTC	TRBJ2-7	.	TRBV24-1	.
CASSLGAGRAYEQYF	TGTGCCAGCAGCTTAGGGGCAGGCCGCGCCTACGAGCAATACTTC	TRBJ2-7	once	TRBV7-3	.
CASSLLASETQYF	TGTGCCAGCAGCTTGCTAGCGAGCGAGACCCAGTACTTC	TRBJ2-5	.	TRBV7-2	.
CAWSPRNTEAFF	TGTGCCTGGAGTCCCAGGAACACTGAAGCTTTCTTT	TRBJ1-1	.	TRBV30	.
CASSYATGPAYYGYTF	TGTGCCAGCAGCTATGCGACAGGCCCGGCCTACTATGGCTACACCTTC	TRBJ1-2	.	TRBV7-2	.
CASSLDHRAIQYF	TGTGCCAGCAGCTTAGATCACCGGGCCATTCAGTACTTC	TRBJ2-4	few	TRBV7-2	.
CASSSYGQGTDTQYF	TGTGCCAGCAGCTCTTATGGACAGGGCACAGATACGCAGTATTTT	TRBJ2-3	.	TRBV7-3	TRBD1
CASSVGGAGITYGYTF	TGTGCCAGCAGCGTAGGGGGGGCAGGAATTACTTATGGCTACACCTTC	TRBJ1-2	.	TRBV9	.
CATSRERAGQRYQPQHF	TGTGCCACCAGCAGAGAGAGGGCAGGGCAGCGCTATCAGCCCCAGCATTTT	TRBJ1-5	few	TRBV15	.
CASSFRDKQYF	TGTGCCAGCAGCTTCAGGGACAAGCAGTACTTC	TRBJ2-7	.	TRBV7-9	.
CASGDGTGGTGELFF	TGTGCTAGTGGTGACGGGACAGGGGGCACCGGGGAGCTGTTTTTT	TRBJ2-2	.	TRBV12-5	TRBD1
CASSVATVPGQGETQYF	TGTGCCAGCAGCGTAGCGACCGTCCCGGGACAGGGAGAGACCCAGTACTTC	TRBJ2-5	.	TRBV9	TRBD1
CASRRTLQETQYF	TGTGCCAGTAGAAGGACTTTACAAGAGACCCAGTACTTC	TRBJ2-5	.	TRBV19	.